This T cell receptor (beta chain) was identified during a study of T cell changes during pregnancy in multiple sclerosis. Deletions cut 4 bases from V and 1 base from J, with 8 bases between. The CDR3 extends over 13 amino acids. The V gene's germline CDR1 is SGHRS and CDR2 YFSETQ. TCRdb's table, derived via immunoSEQ multiplex PCR, lists solely in-frame clones and lacks some. The data show some 100,000 clones, roughly nine tenths seen once. The sequence was obtained from a female donor with multiple sclerosis, enrolled in a pregnancy study. The J gene is TRBJ2-5, the V gene TRBV5-1; D is unclear. This material consisted of peripheral blood, taken in the second trimester of pregnancy. CDR3 DNA: TGCGCCAGCAGCCGACAAGTCCAAGAGACCCAGTACTTC. It encodes CASSRQVQETQYF.